This T cell receptor beta chain was profiled in a study of blood T cell repertoires in COVID-19. Study-wide background: There were acute and convalescent COVID-19 samples, and they came from the United States, Italy and Spain. T cells, B-cell-depleted T cells, or PBMCs provided the cDNA or gDNA that served as material.

The CDR3 totals 12 residues. Germline V gives CDR1 WNHNN, CDR2 SYGVQD (reference sequence). Trimming pared 11 bases from V and 3 bases from J, leaving 11 bases between. Original methodology: The assay estimated nucleated cells by amplifying reference gene primers. Assay used: immunoSEQ multiplex PCR; TCRdb lists only in-frame clones, some missing. The V and J calls and the clone size are those of that table, but D and trimming were determined from the DNA. The sample lists 310,000 or so clones, approximately 82% occurring once. Sequencing was carried out using peripheral blood. The V call is TRBV10-1, the J call TRBJ2-4, with D possibly TRBD1 on 6 matching bases. The receptor was isolated from a woman in her fifties or sixties with acute or convalescent COVID-19. CDR3 in amino acids: CADGTFKNIQYF. The CDR3 DNA reads TGCGCCGATGGGACATTCAAAAACATTCAGTACTTC.